This is a list of T cell receptor beta chains from one sample in a study of T-cell reconstitution after alpha-beta-depleted transplantation in children. MiXCR, run by TCRdb on the PCR reads, gives a single entry per CDR3 protein. Among hundreds of thousands of distinct CDR3 sequences listed, 10% to 15% were seen once. Specimen: PBMCs, mostly from graft donor cells, collected 360 days after TCRalphabeta/CD19-depleted stem cell transplant. The source is a male patient aged 5 to 17 who had a stem cell transplant for acute myeloid leukemia, so the T cells may come from the graft donor. Both conserved end residues are part of each CDR3. Fields, in order: clone size, D gene, V gene, J gene, CDR3 protein, CDR3 DNA. The D gene is left open where the match is weak. Size is omitted from some rows. Given values are once, few, many or a class for expanded clones.

NA,TRBD2,TRBV7-3,TRBJ2-1,CASSFGLAGGGNEQFF,TGTGCCAGCAGCTTTGGACTAGCGGGAGGCGGCAATGAGCAGTTCTTC
many,TRBD2,TRBV9,TRBJ2-1,CASSVTLGGTSGTGSYNEQFF,TGTGCCAGCAGCGTAACCCTAGGGGGGACTAGCGGGACCGGCTCCTACAATGAGCAGTTCTTC
many,NA,TRBV20-1,TRBJ2-5,CSARGQVQETQYF,TGCAGTGCCCGAGGGCAGGTCCAAGAGACCCAGTACTTC
many,TRBD2,TRBV7-2,TRBJ2-5,CASSLHGLAEETQYF,TGTGCCAGCAGCCTACACGGACTAGCGGAAGAGACCCAGTACTTC
few,TRBD2,TRBV12-3/TRBV12-4,TRBJ2-7,CASTGGGDSFYEQYF,TGTGCCAGCACTGGGGGGGGGGACTCATTCTACGAGCAGTACTTC
NA,NA,TRBV6-5,TRBJ1-5,CASSYPNRVDKPQHF,TGTGCCAGCAGTTACCCGAACAGGGTGGACAAGCCCCAGCATTTT
NA,NA,TRBV20-1,TRBJ1-5,CSARGGWNQPQHF,TGCAGTGCTAGGGGGGGGTGGAATCAGCCCCAGCATTTT
few,NA,TRBV9,TRBJ1-1,CASSPLGGGTEAFF,TGTGCCAGCAGCCCCCTAGGTGGAGGCACTGAAGCTTTCTTT
few,NA,TRBV14,TRBJ2-1,CASSQARIRYNEQFF,TGTGCCAGCAGCCAAGCGCGTATACGGTACAATGAGCAGTTCTTC
many,NA,TRBV18,TRBJ2-7,CASSPTGGNEQYF,TGTGCCAGCTCACCGACAGGAGGGAACGAGCAGTACTTC
few,TRBD2,TRBV6-5,TRBJ2-3,CASSYAPLTSGRAKDTQYF,TGTGCCAGCAGTTACGCCCCTCTGACTAGCGGGAGGGCCAAAGATACGCAGTATTTT
many,NA,TRBV12-3/TRBV12-4,TRBJ2-7,CASSLSGTVSYEQYF,TGTGCCAGCAGTCTATCCGGGACGGTGTCCTACGAGCAGTACTTC
NA,TRBD2,TRBV20-1,TRBJ2-3,CSAGLTSGRVATDTQYF,TGCAGTGCCGGCTTGACTAGCGGGAGGGTTGCCACAGATACGCAGTATTTT
NA,TRBD1,TRBV28,TRBJ2-3,CASSRPAGGGTDTQYF,TGTGCCAGCAGCCGGCCGGCAGGGGGCGGCACAGATACGCAGTATTTT
few,NA,TRBV10-3,TRBJ2-5,CAISFSPLREETQYF,TGTGCCATCAGCTTTTCTCCGTTAAGGGAAGAGACCCAGTACTTC
many,TRBD2,TRBV2,TRBJ2-1,CASRGLAGLEQFF,TGTGCCAGCAGGGGACTAGCGGGACTTGAGCAGTTCTTC
NA,NA,TRBV7-7,TRBJ2-1,CASSVGAINEQFF,TGTGCTAGCAGCGTCGGGGCCATCAATGAGCAGTTCTTC
few,NA,TRBV29-1,TRBJ2-7,CSVESRTEPLGEQYF,TGCAGCGTTGAATCCCGGACGGAACCGCTGGGTGAGCAGTACTTC
few,TRBD1,TRBV27,TRBJ2-7,CASSLGSGTGVSEQYF,TGTGCCAGCAGTTTAGGGTCTGGGACAGGGGTTAGCGAGCAGTACTTC
NA,NA,TRBV11-2,TRBJ2-1,CASSLERVTMSSYNEQFF,TGTGCCAGCAGCTTAGAACGCGTCACCATGAGCTCCTACAATGAGCAGTTCTTC
NA,TRBD2,TRBV29-1,TRBJ2-3,CSVEDLSLAGLGPSSTDTQYF,TGCAGCGTTGAAGATTTGTCCCTAGCGGGACTAGGGCCCTCTAGCACAGATACGCAGTATTTT
many,TRBD2,TRBV20-1,TRBJ2-1,CSAPNSGKYGNEQFF,TGCAGTGCTCCCAATAGCGGGAAGTATGGAAATGAGCAGTTCTTC
NA,NA,TRBV7-9,TRBJ1-2,CASSLDPGANYGYTF,TGTGCCAGCAGCTTAGATCCAGGGGCCAACTATGGCTACACCTTC
NA,NA,TRBV5-1,TRBJ2-3,CASSLTGPQDTQYF,TGCGCCAGCAGCTTGACGGGGCCTCAAGATACGCAGTATTTT
many,NA,TRBV9,TRBJ2-1,CASSVNSGATYEQFF,TGTGCCAGCAGCGTTAATAGCGGAGCCACCTATGAGCAGTTCTTC
NA,TRBD1,TRBV29-1,TRBJ2-7,CSVGRQGWIYEQYF,TGCAGCGTTGGCCGACAGGGGTGGATCTACGAGCAGTACTTC
few,NA,TRBV10-3,TRBJ2-1,CAISVRGLTSYNEQFF,TGTGCCATCAGTGTGCGGGGGCTGACCTCCTACAATGAGCAGTTCTTC
few,NA,TRBV28,TRBJ1-1,CASSLYAWNTEAFF,TGTGCCAGCAGTTTATATGCCTGGAACACTGAAGCTTTCTTT
few,NA,TRBV6-2/TRBV6-3,TRBJ2-7,CASSRNDEQYF,TGTGCCAGCAGCCGGAACGACGAGCAGTACTTC
few,TRBD2,TRBV29-1,TRBJ2-3,CSVGGLAGGPRTDTQYF,TGCAGCGTCGGCGGACTAGCGGGAGGGCCCCGCACAGATACGCAGTATTTT
few,NA,TRBV4-3,TRBJ2-1,CASSQDSSSLWNEQFF,TGCGCCAGCAGCCAAGACAGCTCTAGCCTCTGGAATGAGCAGTTCTTC
NA,TRBD1,TRBV15,TRBJ1-1,CATSRSRYRGKNTEAFF,TGTGCCACCAGCAGGAGTCGTTACAGGGGCAAGAACACTGAAGCTTTCTTT
many,NA,TRBV10-2,TRBJ2-7,CASSGTAYEQYF,TGTGCCAGCAGCGGAACAGCCTACGAGCAGTACTTC
few,NA,TRBV9,TRBJ1-3,CASSPRGWAGNTIYF,TGTGCCAGCAGCCCCAGGGGATGGGCTGGAAACACCATATATTTT
few,NA,TRBV2,TRBJ2-1,CASSVANFYNEQFF,TGTGCCAGCAGTGTAGCGAATTTCTACAATGAGCAGTTCTTC
many,NA,TRBV12-3/TRBV12-4,TRBJ2-1,CASSLIPNEQFF,TGTGCCAGCAGTTTAATCCCTAATGAGCAGTTCTTC
NA,TRBD1,TRBV5-5,TRBJ1-4,CASSLDVTGPEKLFF,TGTGCCAGCAGCTTGGATGTGACAGGGCCGGAAAAACTGTTTTTT
few,NA,TRBV12-3/TRBV12-4,TRBJ1-5,CASSPGPSLYQPQHF,TGTGCCAGCAGTCCGGGCCCATCTCTTTATCAGCCCCAGCATTTT
many,TRBD1,TRBV29-1,TRBJ2-7,CSVLSGTGVRYEQYF,TGCAGCGTTCTCTCCGGGACAGGGGTGAGGTACGAGCAGTACTTC
NA,NA,TRBV14,TRBJ2-1,CASSQEGRASSYNEQFF,TGTGCCAGCAGCCAAGAGGGGCGGGCGAGCTCCTACAATGAGCAGTTCTTC
NA,NA,TRBV5-1,TRBJ2-2,CASSLDSYTGELFF,TGCGCCAGCAGCCTTGACAGTTACACCGGGGAGCTGTTTTTT
NA,NA,TRBV7-9,TRBJ2-1,CASSPGSFSYNEQFF,TGTGCCAGCAGCCCAGGGTCCTTCTCCTACAATGAGCAGTTCTTC
NA,NA,TRBV12-3/TRBV12-4,TRBJ2-3,CASSFGDWADTQYF,TGTGCCAGCAGTTTTGGGGACTGGGCAGATACGCAGTATTTT